The sequence of this TCR beta chain was determined in a study of T cell responses to AZD1222 COVID-19 vaccine. Findings and caveats of the study: The study reported that nearly half of spike-specific TCRs target unmutated variant regions.

Clones were sequenced by immunoSEQ multiplex PCR, and TCRdb holds only the in-frame ones, with some missing. The sample lists fewer than 50,000 clones, 90% occurring once. Trimming cost V 2 bases and J 2 bases, with 13 bases left between them. This CDR3 contains 15 residues. Germline V gives CDR1 MNHEY, CDR2 SMNVEV (reference sequence). Concerning this clone: What it binds is not known.

This clonotype was obtained from an adult who received the AZD1222 COVID-19 vaccine. Here the sequenced sample was peripheral blood, taken 28 days after the second AZD1222 dose. The V gene is TRBV27, the J gene TRBJ2-7, with D perhaps assigned TRBD1 or TRBD2 (5 bases each). CDR3 amino acids: CASSLGKGRPYEQYF. CDR3 DNA: TGTGCCAGCAGTTTAGGAAAGGGACGCCCCTACGAGCAGTACTTC.